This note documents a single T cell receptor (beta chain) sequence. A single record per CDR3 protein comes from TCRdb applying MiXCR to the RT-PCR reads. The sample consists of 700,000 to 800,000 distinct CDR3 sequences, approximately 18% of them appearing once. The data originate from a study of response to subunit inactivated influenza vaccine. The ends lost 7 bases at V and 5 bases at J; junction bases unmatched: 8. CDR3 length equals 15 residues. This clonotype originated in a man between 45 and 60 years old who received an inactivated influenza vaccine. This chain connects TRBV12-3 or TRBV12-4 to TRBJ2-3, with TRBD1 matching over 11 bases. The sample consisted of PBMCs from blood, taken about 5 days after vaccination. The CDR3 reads CASTRRGTGGDTQYF. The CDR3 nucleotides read TGTGCCAGCACCCGAAGGGGGACAGGGGGAGATACGCAGTATTTT.